This T cell receptor (beta chain) came from a study of T cells in Graves' hyperthyroidism and ophthalmopathy. Turning to this clonotype: Its antigen is currently unknown.

This CDR3 spans 12 amino acids. Per the germline V gene, CDR1 is MNHNS and CDR2 is SASEGT. V gave up 2 bases and J gave up 12 bases; unmatched junction bases: 5. General study findings and limits: Blood also showed most of the thyroid clonotypes that were expanded above 0.001.

With duration under 3 months, ophthalmopathy was active: Clinical Activity Score at least 3, NOSPECS at least 4. TCR beta CDR3 regions were amplified from RNA. A first-round RT-PCR of the TCR CDR3 used the HTBI primer set. A single record per CDR3 protein comes from TCRdb applying MiXCR to the multiplex PCR reads. The data hold about 640,000 distinct CDR3 sequences, with 20% observed a single time. The material sequenced was blood. This sequence was found in a man aged 30-40 years with Graves' ophthalmopathy. The chain couples TRBV6-1 to TRBJ2-7; TRBD1 matches 9 bases. CDR3 sequence: CASSEFGTGLYF. CDR3 nucleotides: TGTGCCAGCAGTGAATTCGGGACAGGGCTGTACTTC.